The 30 T cell receptor beta chains below come from one sample, sequenced in a study of graft-versus-host responses after intestinal transplantation. Their specific antigens are unknown. TCRdb's copy holds only in-frame clones and misses some; the assay was immunoSEQ multiplex PCR. The repertoire holds fewer than 95,000 clones, with about 94% as singletons. Sequenced here: unstimulated CD4+ T cells sorted from spleen or lymph node cells, sampled before transplant. All receptors come from a human donor who was the organ donor for an intestinal transplant.

The chain employs TRBV2 and TRBJ2-1; D is unclear. V shed 0 bases and J shed 4 bases, with 10 bases lying between them. Per the germline V gene, CDR1 is SNHLY and CDR2 is FYNNEI. This CDR3 comprises 15 residues. The CDR3 loop is CASSEASLQYNEQFF. In DNA, the CDR3 is TGTGCCAGCAGTGAAGCCAGCTTACAGTACAATGAGCAGTTCTTC.

A word on this clone: A read error may account for a junction end that differs from germline. The V and J genes are TRBV6-1 and TRBJ2-7; 7 bases map to TRBD1. The CDR3 has 16 amino acids. CDR1 and CDR2 (germline): MNHNS, SASEGT. The CDR3 bases are TGTGCCAGCAGAGAAGGACAGGCCAGCTGGTCCTACGAGCAGTACTTC. Protein product: CASREGQASWSYEQYF.

This clone was recorded once. The chain links TRBV19 to TRBJ1-2; D gene unclear. This CDR3 region has 14 residues. V was clipped by 5 bases and J by 5 bases, with 15 bases between them. CDR1 and CDR2 (germline): LNHDA, SQIVND (reference sequence). The DNA for the CDR3 is TGTGCCAGTAGTTACGACCGAACGGGTTATGGCTACACCTTC. Translated: CASSYDRTGYGYTF.

The CDR3 region has the DNA TGCAGCGTTGAGAACGACAGGCTGAACACTGAAGCTTTCTTT. Translating gives CSVENDRLNTEAFF. This rearrangement joins TRBV29-1 to TRBJ1-1; D is possibly TRBD1 (6 bases). Germline assignment: CDR1 SQVTM and CDR2 ANQGSEA. This CDR3 has 14 residues. Trimming cost V 3 bases and J 0 bases, with 11 bases left between them.

This chain links TRBV28 with TRBJ2-5, with 8 nucleotides matching TRBD1. CDR1 is MDHEN and CDR2 is SYDVKM in the germline V gene. After removal of 5 bases from V and 5 bases from J, the junction contained 13 bases not matched to a gene. The CDR3 is 16 residues long. CDR3 sequence (DNA): TGTGCCAGCAGTCCGCCACAGGGGGGTTCCAGGGAGACCCAGTACTTC. Its protein is CASSPPQGGSRETQYF.

The V and J genes are TRBV6-5 and TRBJ1-5; the D is unclear. The CDR3 has 14 amino acids. V gave up 5 bases and J gave up 2 bases, with 10 bases separating them. Germline assignment: CDR1 MNHEY and CDR2 SVGAGI. The CDR3 protein is CASSDPPGNQPQHF. CDR3 DNA sequence: TGTGCCAGCAGTGACCCGCCTGGCAATCAGCCCCAGCATTTT.

V usage is TRBV5-1 and J usage is TRBJ1-1; no clear D gene. The germline CDR1 and CDR2 sequences are SGHRS and YFSETQ. V shed 1 base and J shed 8 bases, with 9 bases lying between them. The CDR3 spans 12 residues. The CDR3: CASSLSVAEAFF. In DNA, the CDR3 is TGCGCCAGCAGCTTGTCAGTAGCCGAAGCTTTCTTT.

This clone was detected once. This chain connects TRBV2 to TRBJ1-6, with a weak D call TRBD1 (5 bases). There are 16 residues in the CDR3. Trimming took 4 bases from V and 5 from J, leaving 15 bases between them. Germline V gives CDR1 SNHLY, CDR2 FYNNEI. CDR3 sequence reads: CASSALRGADNSPLHF. The CDR3 DNA is TGTGCCAGCAGTGCGCTCCGGGGCGCAGATAATTCACCCCTCCACTTT. The full variable domain, rest sourced from reference TRBV2 and TRBJ1-6, is EPEVTQTPSHQVTQMGQEVILRCVPISNHLYFYWYRQILGQKVEFLVSFYNNEISEKSEIFDDQFSVERPDGSNFTLKIRSTKLEDSAMYFCASSALRGADNSPLHFGNGTRLTVT.

This chain links TRBV5-4 with TRBJ2-3; a weak D match, TRBD1 (7 bases). V shed 4 bases and J shed 0 bases, with 21 bases lying between them. The CDR3 runs 18 residues. Germline V lookup: CDR1 SGHNT, CDR2 YYREEE (reference sequence). This CDR3 is CASSQGGRGAFSTDTQYF. DNA for the CDR3: TGTGCCAGCAGCCAGGGGGGCAGGGGGGCTTTCAGCACAGATACGCAGTATTTT.

The chain carries TRBV6-7 and TRBJ1-5; no firm D call. TRBV6-7 is known as an ORF, though its function is uncertain. V lost 4 bases and J lost 3, with 10 bases in between. The CDR3 spans 14 residues. The CDR3 DNA follows: TGTGCCAGCAGTTGTCAGGTTAACAATCAGCCCCAGCATTTT. It yields the protein CASSCQVNNQPQHF.

The chain recombines TRBV7-2 with TRBJ1-5, with D maybe TRBD1 (5 bases). CDR1 and CDR2 (germline): SGHTA, FQGNSA. The CDR3 sequence is 15 residues long. V lost 0 bases and J lost 3, with 9 bases in between. CDR3 sequence reads: CASSLAGGYNQPQHF. For the CDR3, the DNA is TGTGCCAGCAGCTTAGCCGGGGGGTACAATCAGCCCCAGCATTTT. The variable domain in full, with the rest retrieved from reference TRBV7-2 and TRBJ1-5, is GAGVSQSPSNKVTEKGKDVELRCDPISGHTALYWYRQSLGQGLEFLIYFQGNSAPDKSGLPSDRFSAERTGGSVSTLTIQRTQQEDSAVYLCASSLAGGYNQPQHFGDGTRLSIL.

V gene TRBV7-9 combines with J gene TRBJ2-3; D unresolved. The germline V gene encodes CDR1 SEHNR and CDR2 FQNEAQ (reference sequence). This CDR3 spans 13 amino acids. V dropped 6 bases and J dropped 5 bases, with 12 bases sitting between them. DNA for the CDR3: TGTGCCAGCAGTCCAACTCCGGGAGATACGCAGTATTTT. Protein product: CASSPTPGDTQYF.

The chain joins TRBV28 to TRBJ1-1; weak D call: TRBD1 (6 bases). Trimming removed 6 bases at V and 5 bases at J, with 16 bases between. This CDR3 is 14 amino acids long. The germline gives CDR1 MDHEN, CDR2 SYDVKM. The CDR3 DNA sequence: TGTGCCAGCAGCTCTAGGGGGGGTGAAACTGAAGCTTTCTTT. As protein: CASSSRGGETEAFF.

This clone was detected only once. This sequence joins TRBV20-1 and TRBJ2-7; weak D call: TRBD1 (6 bases). CDR1 and CDR2 (germline): DFQATT, SNEGSKA (reference sequence). V lost 3 bases, J lost 5 bases, and 8 bases lay in between. CDR3 length: 11 residues. The CDR3 coding sequence is TGCAGTGCTAGTCAGGGGAACGAGCAGTACTTC. Protein sequence: CSASQGNEQYF.

The rearrangement joins TRBV19 to TRBJ2-7, with 8 bases fitting TRBD1. The CDR3 is 13 residues long. Germline CDR1 is LNHDA and CDR2 is SQIVND (reference sequence). V was pared by 8 bases and J by 5 bases, with 8 bases of the junction left unmatched. CDR3 DNA sequence: TGTGCCAGTTCGGACAGGGCGGTCCACGAGCAGTACTTC. It encodes CASSDRAVHEQYF.

V and J are TRBV4-1 and TRBJ2-2; 10 positions agree with TRBD2. From germline, CDR1 is MGHRA and CDR2 YSYEKL. The CDR3 runs 18 residues. Trimming at V came to 0 bases and at J to 4 bases, leaving 8 bases not matched to a gene. The CDR3 sequence: CASSQEAMLAGVTGELFF. Here the CDR3 DNA reads TGCGCCAGCAGCCAAGAAGCTATGCTAGCGGGGGTCACCGGGGAGCTGTTTTTT.

This clone was seen a few times. The genes are TRBV4-2 and TRBJ2-5, with D perhaps TRBD1 (5 bases). The CDR3 extends over 16 amino acids. The germline gives CDR1 LGHNA, CDR2 YNFKEQ. V lost 1 base to trimming and J lost 5 bases, with 17 bases between them. The CDR3 loop reads CASSQGQRTTVETQYF. In DNA form, the CDR3 reads TGTGCCAGCAGCCAAGGACAGAGGACGACCGTGGAGACCCAGTACTTC.

This chain connects TRBV9 to TRBJ2-5; D is undetermined. The V and J ends lost 4 bases and 0 bases respectively, with 4 bases between them. Per the germline V gene, CDR1 is SGDLS and CDR2 is YYNGEE. This CDR3 region has 12 residues. As DNA, the CDR3 is TGTGCCAGCAGCCCACACCAAGAGACCCAGTACTTC. Its translation is CASSPHQETQYF.

The genes are TRBV5-1 and TRBJ1-2, with 7 nucleotides matching TRBD1. This CDR3 region has 13 residues. V lost 4 bases, J lost 2 bases, and 2 bases stayed unmatched. Germline V gene data show CDR1 as SGHRS and CDR2 as YFSETQ. The CDR3 loop is CASSRDRNYGYTF. The CDR3 region has the DNA TGCGCCAGCAGCCGGGACAGAAACTATGGCTACACCTTC.

The J gene is TRBJ2-3, the V gene TRBV19, with 8 bases identical to TRBD1. The V segment lost 5 bases and the J segment 3 bases; nucleotides outside the gene matches: 10. There are 16 residues in the CDR3. In germline, CDR1 is LNHDA, CDR2 SQIVND (reference sequence). CDR3 sequence reads: CASSRRDRTITDTQYF. The CDR3 region has the DNA TGTGCCAGTAGTCGACGGGACAGGACAATTACAGATACGCAGTATTTT.

This chain joins TRBV27 and TRBJ2-5, with D hard to call. The J call is in doubt because the DNA end fits TRBJ2-7 better. The CDR3 runs 13 residues. Germline assignment: CDR1 MNHEY and CDR2 SMNVEV (reference sequence). CDR3 DNA sequence: TGTGCCAGCAGTTTATCGGGCCGGTACGAGCAGTACTTC. This translates into CASSLSGRYEQYF.

V gene TRBV9 combines with J gene TRBJ2-7; 7 nucleotides agree with TRBD1. CDR1 SGDLS and CDR2 YYNGEE come from the germline V gene. Unmatched junction bases numbered 7, after V lost 4 bases and J lost 6 bases. CDR3 length equals 13 residues. The CDR3: CASSSRTGGEQYF. In DNA form, the CDR3 reads TGTGCCAGCAGCTCCCGGACAGGAGGCGAGCAGTACTTC. Complete variable domain (other parts from reference TRBV9 and TRBJ2-7): DSGVTQTPKHLITATGQRVTLRCSPRSGDLSVYWYQQSLDQGLQFLIQYYNGEERAKGNILERFSAQQFPDLHSELNLSSLELGDSALYFCASSSRTGGEQYFGPGTRLTVT.

This clone was recorded only once. The chain is built from TRBV6-5 and TRBJ1-5, with 7 bases identical to TRBD1. The CDR3 runs to 13 residues. V trimming: 6 bases; J trimming: 4 bases; junction bases outside the gene matches: 3. CDR1 and CDR2 from the germline V gene are MNHEY and SVGAGI. CDR3 loop: CASRGQSNQPQHF. For the CDR3, the DNA is TGTGCCAGCAGGGGACAGAGTAATCAGCCCCAGCATTTT.

The J gene is TRBJ1-1, the V gene TRBV21-1. TRBV21-1 constitutes a pseudogene. The CDR3 runs to 17 residues. The CDR3 DNA follows: TGTGCCAGCAGCAAGGGGGGGATCAGACGGCTGGGGACTGAAGCTTTCTTT. Translation gives CASSKGGIRRLGTEAFF.

The chain joins TRBV30 to TRBJ1-4; D is ambiguous. Germline V gene lookup returns CDR1 GTSNPN and CDR2 SVGIG (reference sequence). CDR3 length: 15 residues. The germline V and J ends were trimmed by 1 base and 3 bases, with 12 bases remaining between them. CDR3 amino acids: CAWSDQYGPNEKLFF. DNA of the CDR3: TGTGCCTGGAGTGACCAGTACGGCCCTAATGAAAAACTGTTTTTT.

The chain has TRBV11-1 and TRBJ2-7, with 12 bases that match TRBD2. CDR1 and CDR2 from the germline V gene are SGHAT and FQDESV (reference sequence). V was clipped by 5 bases and J by 1 base; unmatched bases: 0. The CDR3 sequence is 14 residues long. The CDR3 DNA sequence: TGTGCCAGCAGCACTAGCGGGGGGTCCTACGAGCAGTACTTC. Encoded protein: CASSTSGGSYEQYF.

This sequence joins TRBV6-1 and TRBJ2-7; D is undetermined. The CDR3 is made up of 14 amino acids. The germline CDR1 and CDR2 sequences are MNHNS and SASEGT. Between the trimmed V and J ends, which lost 1 base and 1 base, there was a span of 8 bases. CDR3 DNA sequence: TGTGCCAGCAGTGAAGGGTACTCTTCCTACGAGCAGTACTTC. Its protein is CASSEGYSSYEQYF.

The chain recombines TRBV2 with TRBJ1-5; TRBD1 is a possible D gene (5 bases). V lost 3 bases to trimming and J lost 2 bases, with 11 bases between them. The CDR3 spans 15 residues. Per the germline V gene, CDR1 is SNHLY and CDR2 is FYNNEI. This CDR3 reads CASSDVGVGNQPQHF. The CDR3 nucleotides are TGTGCCAGCAGTGATGTGGGGGTGGGCAATCAGCCCCAGCATTTT.

The rearrangement joins TRBV6-6 to TRBJ1-6; D gene uncertain. V was shortened by 3 bases and J by 7 bases, with 10 bases between the two germline ends. In germline, CDR1 is MNHNY, CDR2 SVGAGI (reference sequence). CDR3 length: 14 residues. Written as DNA, the CDR3 is TGTGCCAGCAGTTATTGGCGGACGAATTCACCCCTCCACTTT. Translated: CASSYWRTNSPLHF.

The rearrangement uses TRBV6-4 and TRBJ1-2; tentatively, D is TRBD1 (5 bases). CDR3 length: 13 residues. The ends were cut back, 5 bases at V and 2 bases at J, with 9 bases in the middle. Germline lookup yields CDR1 MRHNA and CDR2 SNTAGT. The CDR3 loop is CASSSGVNYGYTF. The CDR3 coding sequence is TGTGCCAGCAGTTCGGGGGTGAACTATGGCTACACCTTC.